This T cell receptor beta chain is from a study of OX40 agonist ivuxolimab in advanced cancers. Repertoires were generated with immunoSEQ multiplex PCR, while TCRdb's copy carries only in-frame clones and drops some. The sample has 60,000 or so clones, about 94% seen once. The CDR3 has 14 amino acids. Deletions cut 6 bases from V and 5 bases from J, with 16 bases between. In germline, CDR1 is MNHEY, CDR2 SMNVEV (reference sequence). The specimen comprised CD4+ or CD8+ T cells sorted from blood, sampled in a trial of the OX40 agonist ivuxolimab. The clonotype comes from an adult with an advanced solid tumor such as melanoma, head and neck, liver or kidney cancer. This chain connects TRBV27 to TRBJ1-1; D remains unclear. DNA for the CDR3: TGTGCCAGCAGCATCACCTTGGGAGCTACTGAAGCTTTCTTT. It specifies CASSITLGATEAFF.